Below, one T cell receptor beta chain is given with its context. Its antigen is undetermined. This entry is derived from a study of cytomegalovirus exposure and HLA in healthy donors. Every donor was a healthy person donating bone marrow. At collection, donors were nominally healthy, but unrecorded immune exposures were probable. The study's findings and limits: Per published reports, the classifier diagnosed cytomegalovirus status with high specificity and sensitivity.

The CDR3 consists of 13 residues. Between the trimmed V and J ends, which lost 7 bases and 4 bases, there was a span of 13 bases. Germline values: CDR1 SEHNR, CDR2 FQNEAQ (reference sequence). Use of 60 Vbeta and 13 Jbeta primers characterized the PCR. Measured with immunoSEQ multiplex PCR; TCRdb has only the in-frame clones, and not every one. The sample carries 110,000 or so clones, 82% recorded once. The sequencing sample was made of PBMCs. The chain joins TRBV7-9 to TRBJ1-2; unclear D gene. The sequence derives from a woman aged 18 to 35 in good health and CMV-seronegative. This chain's CDR3 is CASIDGSAYGYTF. The CDR3 DNA reads as TGTGCCAGCATCGACGGGAGTGCCTATGGCTACACCTTC.